The clone carrying this T cell receptor beta chain was picked up a small number of times. This entry is derived from a study of T cells in Graves' hyperthyroidism and ophthalmopathy. RNA transcripts provided the source from which TCR beta CDR3 regions were amplified. A first-round RT-PCR of the TCR CDR3 used the HTBI primer set. Each CDR3 protein gets one entry after TCRdb re-called the multiplex PCR reads with MiXCR. The sample has 500,000 to 600,000 distinct CDR3 sequences, over 15% seen once. V was cut by 5 bases and J by 8 bases, with 15 bases left in between. The CDR3 consists of 13 residues. Germline assignment: CDR1 MNHNS and CDR2 SASEGT.

This clonotype was sampled from a woman aged 18-30 years with Graves' hyperthyroidism. Material: blood. The rearrangement links TRBV6-1 to TRBJ1-1; no clear D gene. CDR3 residues: CASSYAGELEAFF. The CDR3 DNA follows: TGTGCCAGCAGTTATGCGGGAGAACTCGAAGCTTTCTTT.